This T cell receptor (beta chain) was recorded in a study of shared clonotypes between healthy human individuals. General observations from the study: Incompleteness in sorted-subset sequencing, despite large depth, was shown by rarefaction. How much donors shared clonotypes was expected to be affected by sequencing depth.

Healthy adults negative for HIV, lacking recent acute infections or vaccinations, served as donors. This clone was observed a single time. What it recognizes is unknown. Libraries were prepared by immunoSEQ multiplex PCR; TCRdb keeps only in-frame clonotypes and omits some of them. The sample holds 950,000 to 1,200,000 clones, roughly 80% seen once. The CDR3 covers 14 residues. The V end lost 7 bases, the J end lost 2 bases, and 11 bases lay between the germline ends. Germline CDR1 is MNHEY and CDR2 is SVGAGI. The specimen was memory CD4+ T cells from PBMCs. Subset noted: CD45RA-negative fraction. This clonotype originated in a young man in good health. Some clones in this sample may be carry-over from other donors' samples. The chain joins TRBV6-5 to TRBJ1-4; the D gene is possibly TRBD1 (6 bases). CDR3 sequence (DNA): TGTGCCAGCAAGACCCAGGGGACTAATGAAAAACTGTTTTTT. Amino acid sequence: CASKTQGTNEKLFF.